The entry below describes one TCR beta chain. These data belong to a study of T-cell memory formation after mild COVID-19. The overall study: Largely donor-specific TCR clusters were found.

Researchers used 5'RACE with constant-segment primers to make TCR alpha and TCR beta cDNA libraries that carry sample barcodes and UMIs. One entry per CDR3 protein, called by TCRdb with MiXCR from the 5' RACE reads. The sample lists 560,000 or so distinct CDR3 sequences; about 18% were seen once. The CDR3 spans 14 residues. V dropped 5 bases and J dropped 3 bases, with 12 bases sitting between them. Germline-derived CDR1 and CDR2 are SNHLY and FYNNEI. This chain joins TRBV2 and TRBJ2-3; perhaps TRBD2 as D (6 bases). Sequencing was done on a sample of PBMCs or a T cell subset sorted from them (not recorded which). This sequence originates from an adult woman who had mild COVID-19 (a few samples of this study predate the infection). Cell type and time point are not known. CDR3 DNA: TGTGCCAGCAGTCCAGCGGGTTATACAGATACGCAGTATTTT. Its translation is CASSPAGYTDTQYF. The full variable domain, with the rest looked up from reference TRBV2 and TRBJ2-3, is EPEVTQTPSHQVTQMGQEVILRCVPISNHLYFYWYRQILGQKVEFLVSFYNNEISEKSEIFDDQFSVERPDGSNFTLKIRSTKLEDSAMYFCASSPAGYTDTQYFGPGTRLTVL.